A selection of T cell receptor beta chains follows, all from one sample in a study of CD8 T cells in ankylosing spondylitis. One entry per CDR3 protein results from TCRdb running MiXCR on the 5' RACE reads. The sample contains more than 600,000 distinct CDR3 sequences, 15% to 20% of which appear only once. Sequenced input: blood, either unsorted or a sorted T cell fraction (not recorded which). These receptors originate from a male donor with ankylosing spondylitis. The CDR3 runs from the conserved cysteine through the conserved F or W. A D gene is named only where the DNA matches it firmly.

d_call v_call cdr3_aa
- TRBV11-2 CASSLDAGLLAFF
- TRBV11-2 CASSSLRELNTGELFF
- TRBV5-1 CASSLGARASTQETQYF
- TRBV5-1 CASSPLNFSYEQYF
- TRBV5-8 CASSSTQGHNSNQPQHF
TRBD1 TRBV24-1 CATPVERGPRDEQETQYF
- TRBV10-3 CAISESGANYGYTF
- TRBV12-3/TRBV12-4 CASNPGYLAPNEQFF
TRBD2 TRBV12-3/TRBV12-4 CASSAGLAGGYNEQFF
- TRBV18 CASSPNPVSALYNEQFF